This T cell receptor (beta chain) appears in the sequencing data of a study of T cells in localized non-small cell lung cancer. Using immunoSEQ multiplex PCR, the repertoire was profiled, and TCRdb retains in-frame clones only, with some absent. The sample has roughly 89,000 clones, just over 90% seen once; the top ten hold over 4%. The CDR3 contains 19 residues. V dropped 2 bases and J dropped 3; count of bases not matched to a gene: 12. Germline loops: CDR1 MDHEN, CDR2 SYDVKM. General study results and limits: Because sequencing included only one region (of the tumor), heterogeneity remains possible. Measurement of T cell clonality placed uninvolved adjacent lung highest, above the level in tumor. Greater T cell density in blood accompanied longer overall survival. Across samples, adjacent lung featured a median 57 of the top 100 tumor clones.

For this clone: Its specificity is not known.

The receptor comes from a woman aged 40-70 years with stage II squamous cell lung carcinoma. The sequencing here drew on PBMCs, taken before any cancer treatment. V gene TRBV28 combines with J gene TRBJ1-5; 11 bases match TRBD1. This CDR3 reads CASSLPHGTGGSLNQPQHF. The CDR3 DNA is TGTGCCAGCAGTTTACCCCACGGGACAGGGGGTTCTCTCAATCAGCCCCAGCATTTT.